This T cell receptor (beta chain) was recovered during a study of graft-versus-host responses after intestinal transplantation. Study at large: Multivisceral, liver-intestinal, or isolated intestinal grafts were transplanted into recipients.

Some clones are missing from TCRdb's copy, which holds only in-frame ones; the method was immunoSEQ multiplex PCR. The profile covers some 7,600 clones, with 85% to 95% appearing a single time and 1.5% taken by the ten largest. V lost 7 bases and J lost 2, with 12 bases in between. Germline loops: CDR1 MNHEY, CDR2 SVGAGI. The CDR3 runs to 14 residues. To note about this clone: The antigen remains unidentified. The same CDR3 also results from other DNA sequences found in this sample.

Study findings and constraints: Detection of GvH clones occurred in recipient marrow, and some had their first appearance in ileum or blood. Clonal ratios of graft-versus-host to host-versus-graft in allografts were high for patients exhibiting graft-donor T cell macrochimerism.

The specimen comprised PBMCs, sampled roughly 32 days after intestinal transplant. V gene TRBV6-5 combines with J gene TRBJ1-5; D is perhaps TRBD1 (5 bases). The clonotype comes from a human patient who received an intestinal transplant, so some T cells may come from the graft donor. CDR3 bases: TGTGCCAGCAAGGGGTTTGGCCGCAATCAGCCCCAGCATTTT. Translation: CASKGFGRNQPQHF.